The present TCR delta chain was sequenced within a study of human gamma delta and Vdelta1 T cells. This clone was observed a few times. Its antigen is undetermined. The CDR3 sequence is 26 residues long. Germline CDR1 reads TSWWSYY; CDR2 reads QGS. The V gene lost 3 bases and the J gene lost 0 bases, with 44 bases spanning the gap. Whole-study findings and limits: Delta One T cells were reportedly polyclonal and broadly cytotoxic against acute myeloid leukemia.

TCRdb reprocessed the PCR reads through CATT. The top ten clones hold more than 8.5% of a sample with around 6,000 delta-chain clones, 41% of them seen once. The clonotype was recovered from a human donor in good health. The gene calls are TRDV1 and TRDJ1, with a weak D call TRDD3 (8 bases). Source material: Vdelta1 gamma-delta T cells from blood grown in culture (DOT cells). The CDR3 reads CALGDPVEPSLGTGGLLRRDTDKLIF. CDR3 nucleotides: TGTGCTCTTGGGGACCCGGTAGAGCCTTCCTTGGGTACTGGGGGCCTCCTTCGTCGGGACACCGATAAACTCATCTTT.